This passage covers 22 T cell receptor beta chains from one sample sequenced in a study of B cell selection in AIRE deficiency (dated by TCRdb to between 2018 and 2021). Regulatory T cells were sorted as cells that were CD4+CD25hiCD127low/negative. Library construction relied on the immunoSEQ multiplex PCR assay. What TCRdb holds here is the immuneACCESS table cut down to in-frame rearrangements. Part of the clones is not present; checked against another copy, under half of the missing clones reflect an unresolved V gene, and the others are unexplained. This sample lists around 26,000 clones; about 90% were detected once. In total, the top ten clones hold less than 1.5% of the sample. Sequencing used CD4+CD25+ Tregs sorted from PBMCs. These receptors were collected from a human donor in good health.

The chain uses TRBV18 and TRBJ2-7; 8 nucleotides agree with TRBD2. Germline CDR1 is KGHSH and CDR2 is LQKENI. There are 14 residues in the CDR3. V shed 5 bases and J 4 bases; nucleotides not matched to a gene: 7. CDR3 amino acids: CASSERGQGYEQYF. The CDR3 DNA sequence: TGTGCCAGCTCAGAGCGGGGGCAAGGGTACGAGCAGTACTTC.

The chain combines TRBV5-8 with TRBJ1-2, with D possibly TRBD1 on 5 matching bases. Germline lookup yields CDR1 SGHTS and CDR2 YDEGEE. The CDR3 extends over 14 amino acids. Trimming shortened V by 5 bases and J by 2 bases, and 13 bases separated the two germline ends. Here the CDR3 reads CASSRGEGNYGYTF. Written as DNA, the CDR3 is TGTGCCAGCAGTCGTGGCGAGGGGAACTATGGCTACACCTTC.

This rearrangement joins TRBV12-5 to TRBJ2-1, with 8 bases that match TRBD2. V shed 6 bases and J 4 bases; nucleotides not matched to a gene: 8. The germline CDR1 and CDR2 sequences are LGHNT and FRNRAP. The CDR3 length is 15 residues. This chain's CDR3 is CASGTSGGEYNEQFF. CDR3 nucleotide sequence: TGTGCTAGTGGAACCTCGGGAGGGGAATACAATGAGCAGTTCTTC.

CDR3 in DNA: TGCGCCAGCAGCTTTATTCAAGAGACCCAGTACTTC. Translating gives CASSFIQETQYF. This chain connects TRBV5-1 to TRBJ2-5; D is undetermined. Deletions cut 2 bases from V and 2 bases from J, with 4 bases between. Germline V gene lookup returns CDR1 SGHRS and CDR2 YFSETQ. The CDR3 length is 12 residues.

This rearrangement joins TRBV7-6 to TRBJ2-7; D tentatively fits TRBD1 or TRBD2 (5 bases each). The CDR3 spans 13 residues. Germline CDR1 reads SGHVS; CDR2 reads FNYEAQ. V was shortened by 2 bases and J by 2 bases, with 7 bases between the two germline ends. The CDR3 spells CASSLRGPYEQYF. Here the CDR3 DNA reads TGTGCCAGCAGCTTACGGGGACCCTACGAGCAGTACTTC.

The genes are TRBV7-8 and TRBJ2-3; either TRBD1 or TRBD2 may supply D (6 bases each). V was trimmed by 5 bases and J by 2 bases, leaving 20 bases between them. Germline V lookup: CDR1 SGHVS, CDR2 FQNEAQ. The CDR3 runs 17 residues. The CDR3 is CASSIPVKGGVTDTQYF. In DNA form, the CDR3 reads TGTGCCAGCAGCATCCCCGTGAAGGGGGGTGTCACAGATACGCAGTATTTT.

The chain employs TRBV1 and TRBJ1-1; TRBD1, as called in the table, went unchecked against the DNA. TRBV1 is flagged as a pseudogene. CDR3 length equals 14 residues. In nucleotides, the CDR3 is TGCACCAGCAGCCAACAACAGGGGTGCACTGAAGCTTTCTTT. It codes for CTSSQQQGCTEAFF.

The J gene is TRBJ2-1, the V gene TRBV4-3; 9 bases fit TRBD2. After removal of 0 bases from V and 0 bases from J, the junction contained 3 bases not matched to a gene. This CDR3 region has 17 residues. Germline V gene lookup returns CDR1 LGHNA and CDR2 YSLEER. CDR3 coding DNA: TGCGCCAGCAGCCAAGACTTAGCGGGGGTCTCCTACAATGAGCAGTTCTTC. This sequence encodes CASSQDLAGVSYNEQFF.

V and J are TRBV19 and TRBJ1-2; D might be TRBD1 (6 bases). V was trimmed by 6 bases and J by 0 bases, leaving 14 bases between them. The CDR3 runs 15 residues. Germline loops: CDR1 LNHDA, CDR2 SQIVND (reference sequence). Here the CDR3 reads CASRKTGRANYGYTF. The CDR3 region has the DNA TGTGCCAGTAGAAAGACAGGCAGAGCTAACTATGGCTACACCTTC.

This clone appeared once. V and J are TRBV7-9 and TRBJ1-1, with a tentative D call TRBD1 (6 bases). Trimming took off 6 bases at V and 8 bases at J, with 13 bases between the two ends. Germline CDR1 and CDR2: SEHNR and FQNEAQ (reference sequence). CDR3 size: 12 residues. As DNA, the CDR3 is TGTGCCAGCAGACAAGGACAGAGCGAAGCTTTCTTT. Its protein product is CASRQGQSEAFF.

The DNA of the CDR3 is TGTGCCAGCAGTAGCACTTTTGAATGGGTGCATGGCTACACCTTC. Translating it yields CASSSTFEWVHGYTF. The rearrangement links TRBV6-5 to TRBJ1-2; no clear D. The V and J ends lost 5 bases and 6 bases respectively, with 19 bases between them. The CDR3 has 15 residues. Germline CDR1 and CDR2: MNHEY and SVGAGI.

The V call is TRBV2, the J call TRBJ2-5, with TRBD2 matching over 9 bases. With 2 bases clipped from V and 6 bases from J, the junction kept 10 bases outside the gene matches. Germline CDR1 is SNHLY and CDR2 is FYNNEI. This CDR3 has 16 residues. The CDR3 region has the DNA TGTGCCAGCAGTGAAAGGGGCGCGGGGGGGCGGCAGACCCAGTACTTC. It specifies CASSERGAGGRQTQYF.

This clone was observed a single time. V and J are TRBV27 and TRBJ2-5; tentatively, D is TRBD1 (6 bases). This CDR3 contains 15 residues. The ends were cut back, 5 bases at V and 5 bases at J, with 18 bases in the middle. CDR1 and CDR2 from the germline V gene are MNHEY and SMNVEV (reference sequence). Here the CDR3 DNA reads TGTGCCAGCAGTATACCACAGGGACCAGGGGAGACCCAGTACTTC. This codes for CASSIPQGPGETQYF.

The chain uses TRBV15 and TRBJ2-7; D unresolved. This CDR3 has 20 amino acids. Germline V gene data show CDR1 as LNHNV and CDR2 as YYDKDF (reference sequence). V gave up 0 bases and J gave up 5 bases, with 29 bases separating them. The CDR3 DNA sequence: TGTGCCACCAGCAGAGATAGGGCCGGAACAAGAACGGTGGGATTCCACGAGCAGTACTTC. It codes for CATSRDRAGTRTVGFHEQYF.

This clone was seen a few times. This CDR3 reads CASSLGPAQGETQYF. CDR3 bases: TGTGCCAGCAGCTTAGGTCCAGCACAGGGAGAGACCCAGTACTTC. The chain carries TRBV11-3 and TRBJ2-5; weak D call: TRBD1 (6 bases). The CDR3 has 15 amino acids. Germline V gene data show CDR1 as SGHNT and CDR2 as YENEEA. Trimming stripped 1 base from V and 4 bases from J, with 13 bases between.

The V and J genes are TRBV2 and TRBJ1-6; tentative D call: TRBD1 (5 bases). The CDR3 spans 14 residues. V lost 6 bases, J lost 8 bases, and 14 bases lay in between. Germline CDR1 SNHLY, CDR2 FYNNEI. CDR3 sequence reads: CASRTDLGDSPLHF. CDR3 bases: TGTGCCAGCAGGACAGACCTTGGGGATTCACCCCTCCACTTT.

The chain carries TRBV19 and TRBJ2-3, with unresolved D. Trimming took off 9 bases at V and 6 bases at J, with 10 bases between the two ends. The germline gives CDR1 LNHDA, CDR2 SQIVND (reference sequence). The CDR3 sequence is 11 residues long. CDR3 DNA: TGTGCCAGCGCCCTGGCGGATACGCAGTATTTT. Translation gives CASALADTQYF.

The genes are TRBV5-6 and TRBJ2-7; 9 bases align to TRBD1. CDR1 SGHDT and CDR2 YYEEEE come from the germline V gene. V lost 4 bases and J lost 6; bases outside the gene matches: 2. This CDR3 contains 12 residues. The DNA of the CDR3 is TGTGCCAGCAGCCGGACAGGGGCCGAGCAGTACTTC. Translation: CASSRTGAEQYF.

The chain carries TRBV5-4 and TRBJ2-5; 12 bases agree with TRBD2. CDR1 SGHNT and CDR2 YYREEE come from the germline V gene (reference sequence). V gave up 4 bases and J gave up 2 bases; unmatched junction bases: 3. This CDR3 spans 15 amino acids. CDR3 loop: CASSRTSGVQETQYF. The CDR3, as DNA: TGTGCCAGCAGCCGGACTAGCGGGGTACAAGAGACCCAGTACTTC.

This chain uses TRBV7-2 with TRBJ1-2; the D gene is possibly TRBD1 (5 bases). In germline, CDR1 is SGHTA, CDR2 FQGNSA. Trimming removed 1 base at V and 6 bases at J, with 15 bases between. This CDR3 region has 15 residues. CDR3 sequence reads: CASSLVPPVGDGYTF. The CDR3 DNA reads TGTGCCAGCAGCTTAGTTCCCCCGGTGGGGGATGGCTACACCTTC.

V usage is TRBV11-1 and J usage is TRBJ1-1; maybe TRBD1 (5 bases). Germline assignment: CDR1 SGHAT and CDR2 FQDESV (reference sequence). CDR3 size: 15 residues. Trimming left V 5 bases short and J 2 bases short, with 15 bases between. The CDR3 reads CASSRNIQGNTEAFF. The CDR3 DNA follows: TGTGCCAGCAGCCGAAACATTCAGGGAAACACTGAAGCTTTCTTT.

The chain uses TRBV10-2 and TRBJ2-3; 9 nucleotides agree with TRBD1. Germline values: CDR1 WSHSY, CDR2 SAAADI. The CDR3 is 13 amino acids. V gave up 11 bases and J gave up 5 bases; unmatched junction bases: 8. CDR3 DNA sequence: TGCGCCGGCTCGGACAGGGGCCAAGATACGCAGTATTTT. Translation gives CAGSDRGQDTQYF.